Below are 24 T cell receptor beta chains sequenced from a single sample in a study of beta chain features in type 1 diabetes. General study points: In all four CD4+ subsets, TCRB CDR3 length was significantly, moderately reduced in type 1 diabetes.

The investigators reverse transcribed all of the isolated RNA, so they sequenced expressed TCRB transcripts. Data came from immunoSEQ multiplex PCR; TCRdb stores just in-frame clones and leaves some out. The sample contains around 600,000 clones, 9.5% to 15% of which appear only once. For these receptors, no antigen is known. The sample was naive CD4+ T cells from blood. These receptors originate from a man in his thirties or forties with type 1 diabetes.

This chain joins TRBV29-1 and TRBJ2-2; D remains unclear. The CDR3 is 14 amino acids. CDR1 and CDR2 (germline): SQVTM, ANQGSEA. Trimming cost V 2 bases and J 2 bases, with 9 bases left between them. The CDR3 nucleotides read TGCAGCGTTGAACCCAGGAGAAACACCGGGGAGCTGTTTTTT. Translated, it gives CSVEPRRNTGELFF.

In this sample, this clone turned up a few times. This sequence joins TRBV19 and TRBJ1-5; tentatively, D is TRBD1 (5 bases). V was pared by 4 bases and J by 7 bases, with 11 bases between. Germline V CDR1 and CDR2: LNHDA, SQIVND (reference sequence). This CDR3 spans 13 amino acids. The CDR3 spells CASSKSGGQPQHF. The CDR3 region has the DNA TGTGCCAGTAGTAAAAGTGGGGGACAGCCCCAGCATTTT. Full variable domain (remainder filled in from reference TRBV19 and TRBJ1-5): DGGITQSPKYLFRKEGQNVTLSCEQNLNHDAMYWYRQDPGQGLRLIYYSQIVNDFQKGDIAEGYSVSREKKESFPLTVTSAQKNPTAFYLCASSKSGGQPQHFGDGTRLSIL.

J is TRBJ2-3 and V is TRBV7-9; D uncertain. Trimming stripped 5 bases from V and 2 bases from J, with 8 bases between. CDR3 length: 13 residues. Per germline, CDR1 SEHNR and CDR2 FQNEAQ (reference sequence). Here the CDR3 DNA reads TGTGCCAGCAGCCCGAGTAACACAGATACGCAGTATTTT. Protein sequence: CASSPSNTDTQYF.

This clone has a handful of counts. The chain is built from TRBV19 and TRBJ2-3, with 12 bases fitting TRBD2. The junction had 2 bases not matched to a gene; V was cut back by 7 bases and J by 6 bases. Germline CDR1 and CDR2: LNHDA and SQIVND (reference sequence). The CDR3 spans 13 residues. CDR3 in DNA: TGTGCCAGTACTAGCGGGGGGGCCGATACGCAGTATTTT. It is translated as CASTSGGADTQYF.

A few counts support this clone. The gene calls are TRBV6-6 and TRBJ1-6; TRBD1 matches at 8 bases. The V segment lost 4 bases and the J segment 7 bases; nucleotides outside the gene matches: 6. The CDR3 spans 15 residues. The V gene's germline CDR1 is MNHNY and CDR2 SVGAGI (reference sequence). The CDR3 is CASSSDRVKNSPLHF. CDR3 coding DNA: TGTGCCAGCAGTTCGGACAGGGTGAAAAATTCACCCCTCCACTTT.

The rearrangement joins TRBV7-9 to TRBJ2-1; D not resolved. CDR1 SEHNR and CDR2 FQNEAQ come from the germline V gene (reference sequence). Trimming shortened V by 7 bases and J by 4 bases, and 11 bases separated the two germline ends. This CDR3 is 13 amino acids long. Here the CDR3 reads CASKEQIYNEQFF. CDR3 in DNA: TGTGCCAGCAAGGAGCAGATTTACAATGAGCAGTTCTTC.

CDR3 sequence reads: CASSERPNEKLFF. In DNA form, the CDR3 reads TGTGCCAGCAGTGAGAGGCCTAATGAAAAACTGTTTTTT. The chain couples TRBV6-5 to TRBJ1-4; D gene ambiguous. V was trimmed by 5 bases and J by 3 bases, leaving 7 bases between them. Germline CDR1 and CDR2: MNHEY and SVGAGI. CDR3 size: 13 residues.

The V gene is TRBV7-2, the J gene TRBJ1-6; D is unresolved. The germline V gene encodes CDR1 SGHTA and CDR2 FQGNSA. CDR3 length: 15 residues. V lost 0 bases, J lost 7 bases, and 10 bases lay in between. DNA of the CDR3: TGTGCCAGCAGCTTAGCGGGTGGAGGGAATTCACCCCTCCACTTT. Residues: CASSLAGGGNSPLHF.

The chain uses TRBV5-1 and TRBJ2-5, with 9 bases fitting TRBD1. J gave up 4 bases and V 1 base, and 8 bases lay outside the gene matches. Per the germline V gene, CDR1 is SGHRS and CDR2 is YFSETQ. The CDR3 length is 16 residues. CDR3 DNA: TGCGCCAGCAGCTTGCTACCGGGACAGGGCGGAGAGACCCAGTACTTC. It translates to CASSLLPGQGGETQYF. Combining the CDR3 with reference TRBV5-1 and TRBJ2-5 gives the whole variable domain KAGVTQTPRYLIKTRGQQVTLSCSPISGHRSVSWYQQTPGQGLQFLFEYFSETQRNKGNFPGRFSGRQFSNSRSEMNVSTLELGDSALYLCASSLLPGQGGETQYFGPGTRLLVL.

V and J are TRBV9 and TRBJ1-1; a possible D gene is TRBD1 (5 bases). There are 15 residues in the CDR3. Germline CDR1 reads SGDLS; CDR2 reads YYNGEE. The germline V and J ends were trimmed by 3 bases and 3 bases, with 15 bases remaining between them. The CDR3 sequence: CASSGGSRVDTEAFF. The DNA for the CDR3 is TGTGCCAGCAGCGGGGGCTCGAGGGTGGACACTGAAGCTTTCTTT. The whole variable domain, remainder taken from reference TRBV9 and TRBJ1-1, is DSGVTQTPKHLITATGQRVTLRCSPRSGDLSVYWYQQSLDQGLQFLIQYYNGEERAKGNILERFSAQQFPDLHSELNLSSLELGDSALYFCASSGGSRVDTEAFFGQGTRLTVV.

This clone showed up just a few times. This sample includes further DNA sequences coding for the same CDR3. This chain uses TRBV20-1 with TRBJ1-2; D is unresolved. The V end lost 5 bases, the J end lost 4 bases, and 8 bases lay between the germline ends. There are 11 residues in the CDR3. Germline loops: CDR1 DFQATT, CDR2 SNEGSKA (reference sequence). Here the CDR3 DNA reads TGCAGTGCTGGTGCCAGCTATGGCTACACCTTC. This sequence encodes CSAGASYGYTF.

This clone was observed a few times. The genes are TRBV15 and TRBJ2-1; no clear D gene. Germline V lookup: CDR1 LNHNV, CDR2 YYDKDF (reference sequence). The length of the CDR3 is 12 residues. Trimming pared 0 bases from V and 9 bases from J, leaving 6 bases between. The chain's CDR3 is CATSRERIEQFF. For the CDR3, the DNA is TGTGCCACCAGCAGAGAACGCATTGAGCAGTTCTTC.

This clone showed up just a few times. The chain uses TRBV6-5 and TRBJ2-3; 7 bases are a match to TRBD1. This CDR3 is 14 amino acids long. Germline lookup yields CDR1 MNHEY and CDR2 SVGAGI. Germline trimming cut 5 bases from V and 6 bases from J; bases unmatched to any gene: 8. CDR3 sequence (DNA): TGTGCCAGCAGTATCCGACAGGGCGATGATACGCAGTATTTT. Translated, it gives CASSIRQGDDTQYF.

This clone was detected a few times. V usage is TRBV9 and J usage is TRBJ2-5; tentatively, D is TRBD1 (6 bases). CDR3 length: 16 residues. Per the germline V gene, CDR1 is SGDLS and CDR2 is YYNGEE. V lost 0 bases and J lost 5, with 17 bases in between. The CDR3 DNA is TGTGCCAGCAGCGTAGGGGCTATGGGGGCTCGGGAGACCCAGTACTTC. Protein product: CASSVGAMGARETQYF.

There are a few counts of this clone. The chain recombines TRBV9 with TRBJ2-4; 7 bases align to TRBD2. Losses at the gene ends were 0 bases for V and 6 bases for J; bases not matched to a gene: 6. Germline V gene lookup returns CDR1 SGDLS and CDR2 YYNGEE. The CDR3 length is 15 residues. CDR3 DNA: TGTGCCAGCAGCGTAGAAGCGGGCGGGGGAAACATTCAGTACTTC. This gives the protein CASSVEAGGGNIQYF.

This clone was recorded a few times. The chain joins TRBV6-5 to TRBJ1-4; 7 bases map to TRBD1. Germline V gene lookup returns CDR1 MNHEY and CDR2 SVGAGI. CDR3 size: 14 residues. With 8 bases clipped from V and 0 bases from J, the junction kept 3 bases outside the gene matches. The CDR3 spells CASHGTATNEKLFF. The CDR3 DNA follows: TGTGCCAGCCACGGGACAGCAACTAATGAAAAACTGTTTTTT.

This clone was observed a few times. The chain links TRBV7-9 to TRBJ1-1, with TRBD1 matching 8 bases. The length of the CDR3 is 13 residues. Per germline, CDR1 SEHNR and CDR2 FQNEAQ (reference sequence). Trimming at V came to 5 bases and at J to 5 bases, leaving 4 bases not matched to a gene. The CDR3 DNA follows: TGTGCCAGCAGCGCCACAGGGGGAACTGAAGCTTTCTTT. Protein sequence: CASSATGGTEAFF. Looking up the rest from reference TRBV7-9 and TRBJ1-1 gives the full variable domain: DTGVSQNPRHKITKRGQNVTFRCDPISEHNRLYWYRQTLGQGPEFLTYFQNEAQLEKSRLLSDRFSAERPKGSFSTLEIQRTEQGDSAMYLCASSATGGTEAFFGQGTRLTVV.

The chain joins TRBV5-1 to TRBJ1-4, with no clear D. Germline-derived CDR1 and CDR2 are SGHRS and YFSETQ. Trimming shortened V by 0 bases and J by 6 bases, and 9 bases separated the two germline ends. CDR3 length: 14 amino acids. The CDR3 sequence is CASSLEGRDEKLFF. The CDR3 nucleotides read TGCGCCAGCAGCTTGGAAGGGCGGGATGAAAAACTGTTTTTT. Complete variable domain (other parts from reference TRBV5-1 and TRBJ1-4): KAGVTQTPRYLIKTRGQQVTLSCSPISGHRSVSWYQQTPGQGLQFLFEYFSETQRNKGNFPGRFSGRQFSNSRSEMNVSTLELGDSALYLCASSLEGRDEKLFFGSGTQLSVL.

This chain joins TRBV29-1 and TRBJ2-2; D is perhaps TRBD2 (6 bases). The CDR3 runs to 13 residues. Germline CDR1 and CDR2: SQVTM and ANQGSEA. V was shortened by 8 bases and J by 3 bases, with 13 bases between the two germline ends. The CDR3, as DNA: TGCAGCCACAGCCGGAGGGACACCGGGGAGCTGTTTTTT. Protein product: CSHSRRDTGELFF.

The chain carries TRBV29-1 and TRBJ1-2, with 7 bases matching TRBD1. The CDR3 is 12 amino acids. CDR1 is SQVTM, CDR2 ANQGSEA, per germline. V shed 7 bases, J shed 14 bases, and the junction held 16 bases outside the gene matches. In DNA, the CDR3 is TGCAGCGCCGGAGGACAGGTGGTCACGGAAACCTTC. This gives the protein CSAGGQVVTETF.

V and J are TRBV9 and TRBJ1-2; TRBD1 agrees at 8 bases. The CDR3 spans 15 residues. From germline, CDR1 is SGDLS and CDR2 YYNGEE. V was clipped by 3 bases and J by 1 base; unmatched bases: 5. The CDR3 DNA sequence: TGTGCCAGCAGCGAAGGGACAGGTCGTAACTATGGCTACACCTTC. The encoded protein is CASSEGTGRNYGYTF.

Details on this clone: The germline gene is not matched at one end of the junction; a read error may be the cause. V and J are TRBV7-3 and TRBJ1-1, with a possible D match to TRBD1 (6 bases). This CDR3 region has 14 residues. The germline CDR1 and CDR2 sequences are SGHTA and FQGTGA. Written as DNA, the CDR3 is TGTGCCAGCAGCTTAAACAGGGTGAACAGTGAAGCTTTCTTT. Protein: CASSLNRVNSEAFF.

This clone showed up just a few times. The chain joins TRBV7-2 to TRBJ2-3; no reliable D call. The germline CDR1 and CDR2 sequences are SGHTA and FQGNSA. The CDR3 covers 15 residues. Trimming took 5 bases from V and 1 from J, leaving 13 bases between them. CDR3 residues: CASSRSLVGTDTQYF. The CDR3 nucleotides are TGTGCCAGCAGCCGAAGCTTAGTGGGCACAGATACGCAGTATTTT.

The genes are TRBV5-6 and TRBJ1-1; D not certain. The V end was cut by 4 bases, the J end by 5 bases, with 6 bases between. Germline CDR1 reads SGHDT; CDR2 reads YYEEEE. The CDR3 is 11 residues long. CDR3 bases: TGTGCCAGCAGCCACGAAACTGAAGCTTTCTTT. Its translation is CASSHETEAFF.